The 10 T cell receptor beta chains in this list originate from one sample, sequenced in a study of monozygotic twins with inflammatory bowel disease. TCRdb reprocessed the 5' RACE reads, keeping one entry per CDR3 protein, no DNA. The sample holds over 150,000 distinct CDR3 sequences. The sample comprised blood. All receptors come from a human donor with ulcerative colitis or Crohn's disease, or a healthy co-twin of an affected twin (not recorded which).

The rearrangement joins TRBV24-1 to TRBJ2-5; TCRdb lists TRBD1, though no DNA is available to test this call. The CDR3 extends over 13 amino acids. Germline CDR1 KGHDR, CDR2 SFDVKD. This chain's CDR3 is CATMKTAQETQYF.

The chain employs TRBV5-5 and TRBJ2-1; TCRdb returns TRBD2, unconfirmable since there is no DNA. The CDR3 contains 16 residues. Germline CDR1 SGHKS, CDR2 YYEKEE (reference sequence). The CDR3 region is CASSFSERRSYNEQFF.

J is TRBJ2-7 and V is TRBV20-1. Germline loops: CDR1 DFQATT, CDR2 SNEGSKA (reference sequence). The CDR3 is 12 residues long. The CDR3 spells CSAREDAHEQYF.

The CDR3 sequence is CATSRDPPGQGDFDEQFF. The gene calls are TRBV15 and TRBJ2-1; the D call from TCRdb, TRBD1, cannot be confirmed without DNA. CDR1 LNHNV and CDR2 YYDKDF come from the germline V gene (reference sequence). The CDR3 runs 18 residues.

This rearrangement joins TRBV7-9 to TRBJ2-1. The CDR3 covers 11 residues. Per the germline V gene, CDR1 is SEHNR and CDR2 is FQNEAQ (reference sequence). The CDR3 loop is CASSPGNEQFF.

V usage is TRBV20-1 and J usage is TRBJ1-6. The V gene's germline CDR1 is DFQATT and CDR2 SNEGSKA (reference sequence). The CDR3 loop spans 14 amino acids. Here the CDR3 reads CSARPALVNSPLHF.

The chain recombines TRBV7-9 with TRBJ2-1; TCRdb picks TRBD2, but there is no DNA to check that call. CDR1 is SEHNR and CDR2 is FQNEAQ in the germline V gene (reference sequence). This CDR3 comprises 15 residues. The chain's CDR3 is CASSLGSGTESEQFF.

V and J are TRBV20-1 and TRBJ1-5. CDR3 length equals 14 residues. CDR1 and CDR2 (germline): DFQATT, SNEGSKA (reference sequence). The CDR3 loop reads CSALGPSGNQPQHF.

The chain couples TRBV20-1 to TRBJ2-2. Germline CDR1 and CDR2: DFQATT and SNEGSKA (reference sequence). The length of the CDR3 is 14 residues. The CDR3 protein is CSARTLGGTGELFF.

The genes are TRBV12-5 and TRBJ2-5; TCRdb returns TRBD1, unconfirmable since there is no DNA. Per germline, CDR1 LGHNT and CDR2 FRNRAP. This CDR3 is built from 15 residues. CDR3 residues: CASVRMGGSGETQYF.